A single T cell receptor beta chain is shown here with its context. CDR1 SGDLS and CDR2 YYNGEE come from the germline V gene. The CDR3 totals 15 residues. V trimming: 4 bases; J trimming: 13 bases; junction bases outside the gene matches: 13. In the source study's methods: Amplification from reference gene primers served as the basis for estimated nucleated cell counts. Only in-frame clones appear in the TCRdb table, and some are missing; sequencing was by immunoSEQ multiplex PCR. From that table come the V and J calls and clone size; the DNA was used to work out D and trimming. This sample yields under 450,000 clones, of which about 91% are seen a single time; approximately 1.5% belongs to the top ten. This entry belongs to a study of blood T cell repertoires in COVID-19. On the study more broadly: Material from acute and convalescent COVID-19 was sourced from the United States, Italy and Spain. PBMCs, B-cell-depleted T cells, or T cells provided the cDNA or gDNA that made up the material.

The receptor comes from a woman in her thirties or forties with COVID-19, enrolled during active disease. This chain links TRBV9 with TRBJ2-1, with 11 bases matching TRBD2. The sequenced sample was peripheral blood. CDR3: CASSLTSGKPISQFF. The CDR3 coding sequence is TGTGCCAGCAGCTTGACTAGCGGGAAACCCATATCTCAGTTCTTC.